Listed below are T cell receptor beta chains from one sample, sequenced in a study of T-cell memory formation after mild COVID-19. TCRdb independently ran MiXCR on the 5' RACE reads; one entry per CDR3 protein. The sample includes about 540,000 distinct CDR3 sequences, roughly 20% of them seen just once. The sequenced sample was PBMCs or a T cell subset sorted from them (not recorded which). These TCRs come from an adult woman who had mild COVID-19 (a few samples of this study predate the infection). Cell type and time point are not known. The CDR3 runs from the conserved cysteine through the conserved F or W. The D gene is left open where the match is weak. Not all rows give a size; the values are once, few, many and, for expanded clones, a class.

abundance,j_gene,v_gene,d_gene,CDR3nt,CDR3aa
NA,TRBJ1-2,TRBV15,NA,TGTGCCACCAGCAACGGGGGAGGTGGCTACACCTTC,CATSNGGGGYTF
NA,TRBJ1-6,TRBV9,NA,TGTGCCAGCAGCGGAGGAGTTTCCTATAATTCACCCCTCCACTTT,CASSGGVSYNSPLHF
NA,TRBJ2-1,TRBV15,NA,TGTGCCACCAGCAGAGCTCACAATGAGCAGTTCTTC,CATSRAHNEQFF
NA,TRBJ2-3,TRBV27,NA,TGTGCCAGCAGTTTCCAGGGAGCAGATACGCAGTATTTT,CASSFQGADTQYF
few,TRBJ2-7,TRBV20-1,NA,TGCAGTGCCGAACCGACCGACAACTCCTACGAGCAGTACTTC,CSAEPTDNSYEQYF
few,TRBJ1-2,TRBV4-1,TRBD1,TGCGCCAGCAGCCAAGGGACAGGGGGCAACTATGGCTACACCTTC,CASSQGTGGNYGYTF
few,TRBJ1-5,TRBV30,TRBD1,TGTGCCTGGAGTACACAGGGGAAGGGGAATCAGCCCCAGCATTTT,CAWSTQGKGNQPQHF
NA,TRBJ2-5,TRBV12-3/TRBV12-4,TRBD1,TGTGCCAGCAGTTACGGGACAGGGGGGGAGACCCAGTACTTC,CASSYGTGGETQYF
NA,TRBJ1-2,TRBV5-1,NA,TGCGCCAGCAGGACGGACAGTAACTATGGCTACACCTTC,CASRTDSNYGYTF
NA,TRBJ2-5,TRBV24-1,TRBD1,TGTGCCACGAGTGAGACAGGGGGCTTTGAGACCCAGTACTTC,CATSETGGFETQYF
NA,TRBJ2-3,TRBV9,NA,TGTGCCAGCAGCGTATCTGCTTTGGACACAGATACGCAGTATTTT,CASSVSALDTDTQYF
NA,TRBJ2-7,TRBV6-6,TRBD1,TGTGCCAGCAGTCGAGGGGGACAGGAACTTTACGAGCAGTACTTC,CASSRGGQELYEQYF
NA,TRBJ2-1,TRBV20-1,NA,TGCAGTGCTGGGTCCTACAATGAGCAGTTCTTC,CSAGSYNEQFF
NA,TRBJ2-3,TRBV7-2,TRBD2,TGTGCCAGCAGCTTATGGCCGGGGGGGAGCACAGCTACGCAGTATTTT,CASSLWPGGSTATQYF